What follows describes a single TCR beta chain. Template switching added a universal primer binding site, and final cDNA carried unique molecular identifiers. TCRdb processed the 5' RACE reads anew with MiXCR; each CDR3 protein has one entry. The sample has around 690,000 distinct CDR3 sequences; 20% to 25% are singletons. Every donor was a healthy Caucasian. Trimming removed 1 base from V and 2 bases from J, with 13 bases in between. Per germline, CDR1 KGHSH and CDR2 LQKENI. The CDR3 consists of 16 residues. This sample is part of a study of identical twins. These data are also associated with another study on T cells expressing NK-cell markers.

The chain recombines TRBV18 with TRBJ2-3; maybe TRBD1 (5 bases). This sequence originates from a woman under 30 in good health. The sequenced material came from PBMCs. This chain's CDR3 is CASSPQRQPLTDTQYF. CDR3 DNA: TGTGCCAGCTCACCACAGCGACAGCCGCTCACAGATACGCAGTATTTT.